This T cell receptor beta chain was obtained from a study of cytomegalovirus exposure and HLA in healthy donors. Looked up from germline, CDR1 is MGHRA and CDR2 is YSYEKL. The CDR3 has 15 amino acids. Trimming removed 0 bases from V and 11 bases from J; junction bases left unmatched: 11. Both 60 Vbeta primers and 13 Jbeta primers went into the PCR. Using immunoSEQ multiplex PCR, the repertoire was profiled, and TCRdb retains in-frame clones only, with some absent. The data hold approximately 61,000 clones, with 78% observed a single time. This clonotype originated in a young man in good health and CMV-seropositive. V gene TRBV4-1 combines with J gene TRBJ1-2, with 8 bases aligning to TRBD1. The source material was PBMCs. The CDR3 region is CASSQDLKDREGYTF. The DNA of the CDR3 is TGCGCCAGCAGCCAAGATCTTAAGGACAGGGAGGGATACACCTTC.